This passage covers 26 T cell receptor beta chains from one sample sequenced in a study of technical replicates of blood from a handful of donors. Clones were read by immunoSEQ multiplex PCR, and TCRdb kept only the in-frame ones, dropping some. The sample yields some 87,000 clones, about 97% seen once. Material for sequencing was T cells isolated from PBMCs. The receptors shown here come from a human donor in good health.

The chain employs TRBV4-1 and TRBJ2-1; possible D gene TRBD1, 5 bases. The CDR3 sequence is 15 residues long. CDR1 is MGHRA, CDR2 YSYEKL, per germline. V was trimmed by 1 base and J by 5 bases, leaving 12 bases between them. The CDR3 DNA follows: TGCGCCAGCAGCCAAGTGGCAGGGTGGAACAATGAGCAGTTCTTC. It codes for CASSQVAGWNNEQFF.

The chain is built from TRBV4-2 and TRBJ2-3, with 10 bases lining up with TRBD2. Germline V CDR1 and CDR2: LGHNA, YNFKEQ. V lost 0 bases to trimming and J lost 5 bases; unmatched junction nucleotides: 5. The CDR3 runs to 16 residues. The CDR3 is CASSQDVVAGGDTQYF. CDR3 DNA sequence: TGTGCCAGCAGCCAAGATGTGGTAGCGGGGGGAGATACGCAGTATTTT.

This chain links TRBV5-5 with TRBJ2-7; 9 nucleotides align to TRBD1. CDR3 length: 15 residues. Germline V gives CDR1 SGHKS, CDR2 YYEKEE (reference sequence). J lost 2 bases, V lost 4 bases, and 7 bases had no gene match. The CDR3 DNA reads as TGTGCCAGCAGCGGAGGGACAGGGTGGGCCTACGAGCAGTACTTC. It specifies CASSGGTGWAYEQYF. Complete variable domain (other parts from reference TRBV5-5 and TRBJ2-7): DAGVTQSPTHLIKTRGQQVTLRCSPISGHKSVSWYQQVLGQGPQFIFQYYEKEERGRGNFPDRFSARQFPNYSSELNVNALLLGDSALYLCASSGGTGWAYEQYFGPGTRLTVT.

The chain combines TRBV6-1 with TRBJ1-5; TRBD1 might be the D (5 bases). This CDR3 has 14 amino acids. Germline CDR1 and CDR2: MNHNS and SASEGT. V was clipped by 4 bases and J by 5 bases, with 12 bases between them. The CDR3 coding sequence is TGTGCCAGCAGTGTGGAACAGGTCGATCAGCCCCAGCATTTT. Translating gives CASSVEQVDQPQHF.

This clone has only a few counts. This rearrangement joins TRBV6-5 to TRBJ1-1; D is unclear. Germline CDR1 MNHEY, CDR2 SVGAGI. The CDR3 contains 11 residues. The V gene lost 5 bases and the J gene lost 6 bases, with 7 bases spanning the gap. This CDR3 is CASSTSAEAFF. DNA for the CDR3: TGTGCCAGCAGTACATCAGCTGAAGCTTTCTTT.

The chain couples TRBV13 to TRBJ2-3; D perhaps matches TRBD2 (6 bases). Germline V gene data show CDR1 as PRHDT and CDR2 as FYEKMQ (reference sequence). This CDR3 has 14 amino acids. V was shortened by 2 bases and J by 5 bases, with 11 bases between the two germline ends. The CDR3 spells CASSLIPGEDTQYF. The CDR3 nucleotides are TGTGCCAGCAGCTTAATCCCGGGGGAAGATACGCAGTATTTT.

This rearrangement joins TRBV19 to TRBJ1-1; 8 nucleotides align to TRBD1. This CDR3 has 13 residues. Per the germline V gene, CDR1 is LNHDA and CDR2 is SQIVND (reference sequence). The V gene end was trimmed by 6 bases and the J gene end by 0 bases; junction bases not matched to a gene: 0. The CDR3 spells CASRDRVNTEAFF. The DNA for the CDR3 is TGTGCCAGTAGGGACAGGGTGAACACTGAAGCTTTCTTT.

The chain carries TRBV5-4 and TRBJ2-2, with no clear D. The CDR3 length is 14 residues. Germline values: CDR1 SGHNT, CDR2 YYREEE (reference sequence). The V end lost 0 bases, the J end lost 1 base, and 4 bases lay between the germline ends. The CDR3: CASSLGGNTGELFF. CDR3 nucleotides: TGTGCCAGCAGCTTGGGAGGGAACACCGGGGAGCTGTTTTTT.

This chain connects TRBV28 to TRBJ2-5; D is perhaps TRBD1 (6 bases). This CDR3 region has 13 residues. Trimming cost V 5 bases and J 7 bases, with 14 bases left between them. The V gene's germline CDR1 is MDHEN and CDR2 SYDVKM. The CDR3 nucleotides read TGTGCCAGCAGTATAGCAGGGGCGGGGACCCAGTACTTC. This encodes CASSIAGAGTQYF.

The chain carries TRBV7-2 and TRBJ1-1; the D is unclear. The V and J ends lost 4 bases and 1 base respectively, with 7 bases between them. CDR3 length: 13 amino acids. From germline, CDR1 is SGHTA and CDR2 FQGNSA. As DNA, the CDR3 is TGTGCCAGCAGCTCTGCCGGGAACACTGAAGCTTTCTTT. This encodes CASSSAGNTEAFF. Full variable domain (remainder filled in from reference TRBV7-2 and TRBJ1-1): GAGVSQSPSNKVTEKGKDVELRCDPISGHTALYWYRQSLGQGLEFLIYFQGNSAPDKSGLPSDRFSAERTGGSVSTLTIQRTQQEDSAVYLCASSSAGNTEAFFGQGTRLTVV.

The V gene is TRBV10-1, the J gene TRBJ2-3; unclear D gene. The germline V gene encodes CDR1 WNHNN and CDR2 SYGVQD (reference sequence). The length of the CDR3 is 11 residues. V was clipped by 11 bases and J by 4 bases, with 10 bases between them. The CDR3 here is CARKLPDTQYF. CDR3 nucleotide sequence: TGCGCCCGTAAGCTCCCAGATACGCAGTATTTT.

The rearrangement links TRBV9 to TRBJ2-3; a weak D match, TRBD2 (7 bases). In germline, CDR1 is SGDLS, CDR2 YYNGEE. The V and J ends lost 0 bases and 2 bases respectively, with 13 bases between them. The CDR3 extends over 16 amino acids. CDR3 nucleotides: TGTGCCAGCAGCGTAGAGGGGGGAGGGGACACAGATACGCAGTATTTT. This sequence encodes CASSVEGGGDTDTQYF.

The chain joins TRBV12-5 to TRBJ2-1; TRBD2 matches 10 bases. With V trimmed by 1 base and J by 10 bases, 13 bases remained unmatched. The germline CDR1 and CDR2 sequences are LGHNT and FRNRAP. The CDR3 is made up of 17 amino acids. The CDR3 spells CASGLAPTSGALAEQFF. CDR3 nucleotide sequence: TGTGCTAGTGGTTTGGCCCCTACTAGCGGGGCATTAGCCGAGCAGTTCTTC.

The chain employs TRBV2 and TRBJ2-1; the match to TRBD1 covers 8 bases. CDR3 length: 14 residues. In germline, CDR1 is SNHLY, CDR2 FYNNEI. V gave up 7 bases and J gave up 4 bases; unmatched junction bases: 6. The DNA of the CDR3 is TGTGCCAGCATTGGACAGGGAAGGTACAATGAGCAGTTCTTC. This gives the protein CASIGQGRYNEQFF.

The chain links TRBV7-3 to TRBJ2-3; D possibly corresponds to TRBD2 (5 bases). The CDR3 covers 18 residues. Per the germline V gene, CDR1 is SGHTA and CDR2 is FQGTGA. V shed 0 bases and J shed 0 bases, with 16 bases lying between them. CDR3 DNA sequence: TGTGCCAGCAGCTTAACCATAGGGAGCGTCCTTAGCACAGATACGCAGTATTTT. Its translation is CASSLTIGSVLSTDTQYF.

CDR3 protein: CASKTGTYEQYF. CDR3 coding DNA: TGCGCCAGCAAGACAGGGACTTACGAGCAGTACTTC. The rearrangement uses TRBV10-1 and TRBJ2-7; a weak D match, TRBD1 (7 bases). Germline CDR1 reads WNHNN; CDR2 reads SYGVQD (reference sequence). CDR3 length equals 12 residues. The germline V and J ends were trimmed by 7 bases and 4 bases, with 11 bases remaining between them.

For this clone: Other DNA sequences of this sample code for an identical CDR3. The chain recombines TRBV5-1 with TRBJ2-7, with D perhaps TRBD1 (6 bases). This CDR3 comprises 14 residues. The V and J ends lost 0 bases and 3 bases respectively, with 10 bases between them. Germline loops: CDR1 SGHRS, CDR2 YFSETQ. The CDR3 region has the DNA TGCGCCAGCAGCTTGGCGGGACAAGGCTACGAGCAGTACTTC. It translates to CASSLAGQGYEQYF.

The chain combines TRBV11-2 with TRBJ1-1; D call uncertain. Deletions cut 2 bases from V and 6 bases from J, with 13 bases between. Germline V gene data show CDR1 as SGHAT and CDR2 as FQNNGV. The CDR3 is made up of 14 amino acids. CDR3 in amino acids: CASSLLGQFAEAFF. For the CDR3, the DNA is TGTGCCAGCAGCTTACTGGGCCAATTCGCTGAAGCTTTCTTT.

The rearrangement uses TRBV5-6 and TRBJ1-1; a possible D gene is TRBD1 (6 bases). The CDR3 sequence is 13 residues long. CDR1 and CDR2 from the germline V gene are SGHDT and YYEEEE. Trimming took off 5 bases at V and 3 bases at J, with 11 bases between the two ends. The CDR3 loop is CASRTGLYTEAFF. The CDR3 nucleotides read TGTGCCAGCAGAACAGGGTTGTACACTGAAGCTTTCTTT.

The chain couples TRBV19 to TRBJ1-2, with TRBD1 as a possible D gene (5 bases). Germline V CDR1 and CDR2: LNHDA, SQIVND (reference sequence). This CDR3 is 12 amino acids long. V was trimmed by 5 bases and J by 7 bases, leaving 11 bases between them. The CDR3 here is CASSGNRIGYTF. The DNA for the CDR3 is TGTGCCAGTAGTGGGAACAGGATTGGCTACACCTTC. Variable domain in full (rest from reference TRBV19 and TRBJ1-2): DGGITQSPKYLFRKEGQNVTLSCEQNLNHDAMYWYRQDPGQGLRLIYYSQIVNDFQKGDIAEGYSVSREKKESFPLTVTSAQKNPTAFYLCASSGNRIGYTFGSGTRLTVV.

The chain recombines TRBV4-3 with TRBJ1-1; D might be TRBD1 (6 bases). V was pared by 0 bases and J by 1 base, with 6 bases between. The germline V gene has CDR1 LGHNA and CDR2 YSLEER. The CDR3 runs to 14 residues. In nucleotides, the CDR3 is TGCGCCAGCAGCCAAGACAGGGGGAACACTGAAGCTTTCTTT. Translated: CASSQDRGNTEAFF.

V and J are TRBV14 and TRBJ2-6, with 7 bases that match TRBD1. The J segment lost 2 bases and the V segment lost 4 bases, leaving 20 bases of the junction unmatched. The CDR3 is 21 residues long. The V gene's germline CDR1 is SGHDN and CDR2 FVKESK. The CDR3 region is CASSPVAVLYDRVTGANVLTF. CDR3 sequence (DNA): TGTGCCAGCAGCCCGGTAGCCGTGTTATATGACAGGGTGACTGGGGCCAACGTCCTGACTTTC.

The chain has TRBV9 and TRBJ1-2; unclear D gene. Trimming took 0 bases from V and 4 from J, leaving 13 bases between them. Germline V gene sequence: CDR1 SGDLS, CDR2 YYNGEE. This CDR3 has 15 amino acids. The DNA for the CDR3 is TGTGCCAGCAGCGTAGGGAGGGTACAGAGCTATGGCTACACCTTC. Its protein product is CASSVGRVQSYGYTF.

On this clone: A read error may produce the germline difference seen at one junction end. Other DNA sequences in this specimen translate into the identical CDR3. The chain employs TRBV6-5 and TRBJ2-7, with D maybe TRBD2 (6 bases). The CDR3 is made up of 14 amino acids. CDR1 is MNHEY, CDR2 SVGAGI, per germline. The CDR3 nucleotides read TGTGCCAGCAGTCTCAGCGGGCGGCGCTACGAGCAATACTTC. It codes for CASSLSGRRYEQYF.

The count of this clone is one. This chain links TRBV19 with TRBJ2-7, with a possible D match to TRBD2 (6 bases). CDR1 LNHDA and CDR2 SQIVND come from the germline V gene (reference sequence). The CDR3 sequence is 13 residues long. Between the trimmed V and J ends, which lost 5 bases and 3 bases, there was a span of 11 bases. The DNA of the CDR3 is TGTGCCAGTAGTTCGGGACTCCGCTACGAGCAGTACTTC. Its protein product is CASSSGLRYEQYF.

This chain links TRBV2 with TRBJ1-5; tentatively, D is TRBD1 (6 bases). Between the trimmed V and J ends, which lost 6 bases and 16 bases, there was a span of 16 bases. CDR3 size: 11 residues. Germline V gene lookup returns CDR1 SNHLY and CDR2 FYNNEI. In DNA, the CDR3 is TGTGCCAGCAGCCTCGACAGGCCTCAACATTTT. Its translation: CASSLDRPQHF.